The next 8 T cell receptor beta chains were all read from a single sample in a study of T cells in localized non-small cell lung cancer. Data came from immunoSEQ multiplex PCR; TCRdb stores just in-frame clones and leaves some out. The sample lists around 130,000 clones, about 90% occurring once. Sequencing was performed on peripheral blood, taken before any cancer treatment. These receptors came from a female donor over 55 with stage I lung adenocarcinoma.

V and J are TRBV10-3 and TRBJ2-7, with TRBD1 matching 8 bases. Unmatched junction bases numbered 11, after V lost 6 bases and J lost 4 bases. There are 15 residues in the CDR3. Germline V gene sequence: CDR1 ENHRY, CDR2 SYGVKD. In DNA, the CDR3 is TGTGCCATCAGGGAGGACAGGGTTTTACGGTACGAGCAGTACTTC. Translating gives CAIREDRVLRYEQYF.

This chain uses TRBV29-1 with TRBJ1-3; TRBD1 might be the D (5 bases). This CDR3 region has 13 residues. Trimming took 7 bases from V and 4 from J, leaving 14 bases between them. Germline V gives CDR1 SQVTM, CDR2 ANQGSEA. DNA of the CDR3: TGCAGCGGAGGGAGGGGTACAGGAAACACCATATATTTT. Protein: CSGGRGTGNTIYF.

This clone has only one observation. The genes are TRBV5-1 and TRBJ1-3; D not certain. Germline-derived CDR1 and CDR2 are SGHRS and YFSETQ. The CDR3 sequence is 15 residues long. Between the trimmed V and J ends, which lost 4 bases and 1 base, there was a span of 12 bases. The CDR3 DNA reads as TGCGCCAGCAGCCTTTCCGGGAATTCTGGAAACACCATATATTTT. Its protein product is CASSLSGNSGNTIYF.

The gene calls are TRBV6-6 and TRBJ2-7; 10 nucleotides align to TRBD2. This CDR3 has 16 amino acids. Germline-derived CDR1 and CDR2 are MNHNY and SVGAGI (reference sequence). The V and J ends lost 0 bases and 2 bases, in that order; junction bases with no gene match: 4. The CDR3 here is CASSYSGTSVAYEQYF. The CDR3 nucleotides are TGTGCCAGCAGTTACTCCGGGACTAGCGTTGCCTACGAGCAGTACTTC.

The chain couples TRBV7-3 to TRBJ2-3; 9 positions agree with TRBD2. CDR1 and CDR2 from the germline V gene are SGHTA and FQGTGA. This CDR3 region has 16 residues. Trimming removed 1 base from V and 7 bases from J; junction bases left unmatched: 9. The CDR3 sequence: CASSLMAGGTPNTQYF. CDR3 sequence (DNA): TGTGCCAGCAGCTTAATGGCGGGAGGGACTCCCAATACGCAGTATTTT.

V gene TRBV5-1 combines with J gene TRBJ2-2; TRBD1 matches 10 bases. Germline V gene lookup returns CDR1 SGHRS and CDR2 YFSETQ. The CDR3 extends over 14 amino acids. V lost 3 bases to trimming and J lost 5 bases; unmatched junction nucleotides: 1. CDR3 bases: TGCGCCAGCAGCTGGGGACAGGGGACCGGGGAGCTGTTTTTT. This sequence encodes CASSWGQGTGELFF. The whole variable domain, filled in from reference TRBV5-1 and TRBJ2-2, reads KAGVTQTPRYLIKTRGQQVTLSCSPISGHRSVSWYQQTPGQGLQFLFEYFSETQRNKGNFPGRFSGRQFSNSRSEMNVSTLELGDSALYLCASSWGQGTGELFFGEGSRLTVL.

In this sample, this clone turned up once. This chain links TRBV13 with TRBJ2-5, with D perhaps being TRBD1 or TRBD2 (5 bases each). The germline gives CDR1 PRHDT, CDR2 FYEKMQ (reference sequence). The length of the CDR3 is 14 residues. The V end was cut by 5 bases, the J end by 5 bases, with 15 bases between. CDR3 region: CASSPGRWGETQYF. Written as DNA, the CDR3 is TGTGCCAGCAGCCCCGGCCGGTGGGGGGAGACCCAGTACTTC.

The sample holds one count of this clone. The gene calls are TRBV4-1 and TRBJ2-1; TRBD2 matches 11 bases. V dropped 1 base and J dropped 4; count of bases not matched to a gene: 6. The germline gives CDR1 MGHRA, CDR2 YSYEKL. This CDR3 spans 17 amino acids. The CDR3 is CASSQGVGTSGYNEQFF. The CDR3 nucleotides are TGCGCCAGCAGCCAAGGGGTGGGGACTAGCGGATACAATGAGCAGTTCTTC.